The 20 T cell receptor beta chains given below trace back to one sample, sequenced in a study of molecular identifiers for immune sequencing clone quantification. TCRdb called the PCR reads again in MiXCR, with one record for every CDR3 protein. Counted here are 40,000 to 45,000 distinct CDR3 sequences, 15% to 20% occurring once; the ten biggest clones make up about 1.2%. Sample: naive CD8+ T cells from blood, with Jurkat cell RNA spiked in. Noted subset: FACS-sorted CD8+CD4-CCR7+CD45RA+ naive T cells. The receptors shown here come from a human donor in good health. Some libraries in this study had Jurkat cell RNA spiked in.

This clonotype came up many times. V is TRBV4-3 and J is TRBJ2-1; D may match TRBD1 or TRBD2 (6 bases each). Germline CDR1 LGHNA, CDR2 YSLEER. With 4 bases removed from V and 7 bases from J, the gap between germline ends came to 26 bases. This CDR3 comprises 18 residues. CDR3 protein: CASSPSGSGASTGNEQFF. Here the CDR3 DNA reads TGCGCCAGCAGCCCCTCAGGGTCGGGGGCGAGTACGGGGAATGAGCAGTTCTTC.

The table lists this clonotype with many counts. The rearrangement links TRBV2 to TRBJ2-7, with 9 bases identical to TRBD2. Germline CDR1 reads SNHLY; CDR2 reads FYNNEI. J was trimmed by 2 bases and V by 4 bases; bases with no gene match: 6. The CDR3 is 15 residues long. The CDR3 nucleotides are TGTGCCAGCAGTGGCCCTAGCGGGGTTACCTACGAGCAGTACTTC. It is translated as CASSGPSGVTYEQYF. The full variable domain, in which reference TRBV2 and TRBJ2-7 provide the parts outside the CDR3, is EPEVTQTPSHQVTQMGQEVILRCVPISNHLYFYWYRQILGQKVEFLVSFYNNEISEKSEIFDDQFSVERPDGSNFTLKIRSTKLEDSAMYFCASSGPSGVTYEQYFGPGTRLTVT.

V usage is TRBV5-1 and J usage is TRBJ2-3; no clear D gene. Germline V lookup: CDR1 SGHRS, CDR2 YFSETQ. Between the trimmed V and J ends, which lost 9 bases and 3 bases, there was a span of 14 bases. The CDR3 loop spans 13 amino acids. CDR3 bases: TGCGCCACCCGTTGGGGTGAGACAGATACGCAGTATTTT. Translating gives CATRWGETDTQYF.

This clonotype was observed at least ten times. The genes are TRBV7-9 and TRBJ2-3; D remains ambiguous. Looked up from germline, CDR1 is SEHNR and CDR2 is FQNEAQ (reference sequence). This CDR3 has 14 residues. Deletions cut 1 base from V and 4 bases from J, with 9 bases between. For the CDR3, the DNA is TGTGCCAGCAGCTTAGACTGGGGTGCAGATACGCAGTATTTT. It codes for CASSLDWGADTQYF.

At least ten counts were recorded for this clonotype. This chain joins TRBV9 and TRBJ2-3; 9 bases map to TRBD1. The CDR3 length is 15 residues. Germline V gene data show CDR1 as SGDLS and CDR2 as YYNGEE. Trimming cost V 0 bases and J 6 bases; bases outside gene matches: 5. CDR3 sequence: CASSVVTGGFDTQYF. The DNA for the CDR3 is TGTGCCAGCAGCGTAGTTACAGGGGGCTTTGATACGCAGTATTTT. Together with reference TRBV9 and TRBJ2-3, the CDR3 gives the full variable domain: DSGVTQTPKHLITATGQRVTLRCSPRSGDLSVYWYQQSLDQGLQFLIQYYNGEERAKGNILERFSAQQFPDLHSELNLSSLELGDSALYFCASSVVTGGFDTQYFGPGTRLTVL.

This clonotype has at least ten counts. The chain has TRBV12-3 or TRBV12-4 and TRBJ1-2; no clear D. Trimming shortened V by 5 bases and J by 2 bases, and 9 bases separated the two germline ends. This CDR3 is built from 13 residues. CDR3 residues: CASSPRANYGYTF. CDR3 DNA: TGTGCCAGCAGTCCGAGGGCCAACTATGGCTACACCTTC.

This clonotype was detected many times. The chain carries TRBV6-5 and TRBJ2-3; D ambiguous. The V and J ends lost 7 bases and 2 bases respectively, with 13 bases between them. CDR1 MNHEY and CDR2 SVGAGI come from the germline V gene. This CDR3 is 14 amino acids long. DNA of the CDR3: TGTGCCAGCACCCCCCGGCTTGACACAGATACGCAGTATTTT. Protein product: CASTPRLDTDTQYF.

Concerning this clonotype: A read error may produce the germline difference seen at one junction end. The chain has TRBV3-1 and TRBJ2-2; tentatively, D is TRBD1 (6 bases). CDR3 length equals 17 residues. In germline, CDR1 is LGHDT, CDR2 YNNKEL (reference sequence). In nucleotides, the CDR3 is TGTGCCAGCAGCCAAGTGGGTGGGACAACGAGCACCAGGGAGCTGTTTTTT. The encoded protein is CASSQVGGTTSTRELFF.

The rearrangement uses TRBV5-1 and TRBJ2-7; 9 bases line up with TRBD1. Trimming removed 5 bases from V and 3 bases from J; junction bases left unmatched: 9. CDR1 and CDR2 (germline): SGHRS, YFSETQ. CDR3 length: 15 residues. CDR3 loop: CASRQTRDRVYEQYF. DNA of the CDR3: TGCGCCAGCAGACAAACCCGGGACAGGGTCTACGAGCAGTACTTC.

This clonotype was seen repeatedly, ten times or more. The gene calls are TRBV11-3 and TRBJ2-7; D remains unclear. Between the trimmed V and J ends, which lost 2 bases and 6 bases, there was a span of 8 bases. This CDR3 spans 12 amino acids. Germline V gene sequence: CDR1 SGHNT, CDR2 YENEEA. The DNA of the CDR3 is TGTGCCAGCAGCTTACCATTTGGCGAGCAGTACTTC. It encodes CASSLPFGEQYF.

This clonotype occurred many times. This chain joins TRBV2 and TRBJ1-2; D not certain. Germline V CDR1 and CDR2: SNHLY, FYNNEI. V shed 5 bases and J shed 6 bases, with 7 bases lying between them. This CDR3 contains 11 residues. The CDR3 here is CASSRDDGYTF. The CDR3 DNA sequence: TGTGCCAGCAGTCGAGACGATGGCTACACCTTC.

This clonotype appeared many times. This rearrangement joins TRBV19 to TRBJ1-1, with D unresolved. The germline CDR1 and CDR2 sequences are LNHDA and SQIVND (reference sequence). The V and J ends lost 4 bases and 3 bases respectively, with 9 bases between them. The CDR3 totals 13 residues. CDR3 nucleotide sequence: TGTGCCAGTAGTAGAGGTTCGGACACTGAAGCTTTCTTT. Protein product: CASSRGSDTEAFF.

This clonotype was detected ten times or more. The CDR3 sequence: CASNPHQGQSTDTQYF. CDR3 bases: TGTGCCAGTAATCCACATCAAGGACAGAGCACAGATACGCAGTATTTT. J is TRBJ2-3 and V is TRBV19; tentatively, D is TRBD1 (6 bases). The CDR3 runs 16 residues. V was pared by 7 bases and J by 0 bases, with 17 bases between. Per the germline V gene, CDR1 is LNHDA and CDR2 is SQIVND (reference sequence).

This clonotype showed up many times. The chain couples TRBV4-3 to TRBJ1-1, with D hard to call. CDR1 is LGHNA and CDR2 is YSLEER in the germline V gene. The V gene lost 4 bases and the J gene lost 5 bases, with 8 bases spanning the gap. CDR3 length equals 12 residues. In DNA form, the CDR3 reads TGCGCCAGCAGCCCAGGCGGGACTGAAGCTTTCTTT. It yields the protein CASSPGGTEAFF.

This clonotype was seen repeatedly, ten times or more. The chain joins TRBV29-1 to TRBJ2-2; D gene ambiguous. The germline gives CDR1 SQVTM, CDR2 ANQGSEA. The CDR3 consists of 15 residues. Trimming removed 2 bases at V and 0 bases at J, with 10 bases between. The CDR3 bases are TGCAGCGTTGAATTTGGCCGTACGAACACCGGGGAGCTGTTTTTT. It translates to CSVEFGRTNTGELFF.

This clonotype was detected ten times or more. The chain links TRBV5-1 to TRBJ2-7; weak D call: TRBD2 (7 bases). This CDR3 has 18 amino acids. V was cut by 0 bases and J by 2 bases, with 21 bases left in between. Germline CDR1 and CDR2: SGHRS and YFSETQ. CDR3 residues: CASSLVTPEGGNAYEQYF. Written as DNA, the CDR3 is TGCGCCAGCAGCTTGGTAACACCCGAGGGGGGGAATGCCTACGAGCAGTACTTC.

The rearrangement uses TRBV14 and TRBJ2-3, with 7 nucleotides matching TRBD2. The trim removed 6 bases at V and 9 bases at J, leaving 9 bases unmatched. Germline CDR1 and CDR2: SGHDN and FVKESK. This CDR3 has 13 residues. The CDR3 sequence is CASSLTPGGTQYF. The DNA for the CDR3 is TGTGCCAGCAGTCTCACCCCCGGGGGGACGCAGTATTTT.

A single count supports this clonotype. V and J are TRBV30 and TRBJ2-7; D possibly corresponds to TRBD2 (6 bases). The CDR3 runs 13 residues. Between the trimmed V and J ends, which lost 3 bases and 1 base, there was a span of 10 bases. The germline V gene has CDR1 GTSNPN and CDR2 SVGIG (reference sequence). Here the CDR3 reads CAWSTSGSYEQYF. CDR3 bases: TGTGCCTGGAGCACGAGCGGGTCCTACGAGCAGTACTTC. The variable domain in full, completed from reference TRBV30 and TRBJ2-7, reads SQTIHQWPATLVQPVGSPLSLECTVEGTSNPNLYWYRQAAGRGLQLLFYSVGIGQISSEVPQNLSASRPQDRQFILSSKKLLLSDSGFYLCAWSTSGSYEQYFGPGTRLTVT.

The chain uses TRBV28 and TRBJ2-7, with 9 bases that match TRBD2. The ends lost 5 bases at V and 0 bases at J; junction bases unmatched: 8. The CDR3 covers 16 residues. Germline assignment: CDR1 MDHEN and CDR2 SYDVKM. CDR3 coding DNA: TGTGCCAGCAGTCCCCAGCGGACTAGCGTCTCCTACGAGCAGTACTTC. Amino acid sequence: CASSPQRTSVSYEQYF.

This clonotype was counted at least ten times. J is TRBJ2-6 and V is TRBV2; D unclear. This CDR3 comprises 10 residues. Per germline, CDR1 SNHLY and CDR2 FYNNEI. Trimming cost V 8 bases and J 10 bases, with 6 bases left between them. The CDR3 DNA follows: TGTGCCAGCGCCGGGAACGTCCTGACTTTC. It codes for CASAGNVLTF.